A single sample gave rise to the 20 T cell receptor beta chains below, sequenced in a study of cytomegalovirus exposure and HLA in healthy donors (dated by TCRdb to about 2017). To prepare the library, the immunoSEQ multiplex PCR assay was applied. TCRdb holds this immuneACCESS table with in-frame rearrangements only. Some clones are missing; in checked studies, unresolved V genes explain under half, and the rest has no known cause. The sample table records around 250,000 clones; around 90% of these occur just once. Roughly 0.38% of the sample goes to the ten largest clones. The sample was PBMCs. Receptor source: a woman under 30 in good health and CMV-seronegative.

This clone occurred once. The CDR3 loop reads CASSLDSYNEQFF. CDR3 coding DNA: TGTGCCAGCAGCTTGGACAGTTACAATGAGCAGTTCTTC. The chain combines TRBV13 with TRBJ2-1; tentatively, D is TRBD1 (6 bases). With 3 bases removed from V and 4 bases from J, the gap between germline ends came to 7 bases. The CDR3 contains 13 residues. The germline V gene has CDR1 PRHDT and CDR2 FYEKMQ (reference sequence).

This rearrangement joins TRBV18 to TRBJ2-2; tentatively, D is TRBD1 (6 bases). Germline CDR1 and CDR2: KGHSH and LQKENI. This CDR3 has 14 residues. The V and J ends lost 3 bases and 5 bases respectively, with 10 bases between them. The CDR3 nucleotides read TGTGCCAGCTCACCCCTCGACAGGACCGGGGAGCTGTTTTTT. This sequence encodes CASSPLDRTGELFF. Using reference TRBV18 and TRBJ2-2 for the parts outside the CDR3, the full variable domain is NAGVMQNPRHLVRRRGQEARLRCSPMKGHSHVYWYRQLPEEGLKFMVYLQKENIIDESGMPKERFSAEFPKEGPSILRIQQVVRGDSAAYFCASSPLDRTGELFFGEGSRLTVL.

The chain has TRBV7-3 and TRBJ1-5; D not resolved. Germline V gene lookup returns CDR1 SGHTA and CDR2 FQGTGA. CDR3 length equals 15 residues. Trimming took 3 bases from V and 2 from J, leaving 11 bases between them. The CDR3 spells CASSFSVGGNQPQHF. DNA for the CDR3: TGTGCCAGCAGCTTTTCCGTCGGGGGCAATCAGCCCCAGCATTTT.

This chain joins TRBV11-2 and TRBJ2-5; 10 bases fit TRBD2. Trimming removed 7 bases from V and 5 bases from J; junction bases left unmatched: 7. The CDR3 loop spans 14 amino acids. From germline, CDR1 is SGHAT and CDR2 FQNNGV. CDR3 sequence reads: CASIEAGGMETQYF. In DNA, the CDR3 is TGTGCCAGCATCGAAGCGGGGGGGATGGAGACCCAGTACTTC.

This chain uses TRBV28 with TRBJ2-5, with 9 bases that match TRBD2. Trimming at V came to 2 bases and at J to 4 bases, leaving 2 bases not matched to a gene. Germline lookup yields CDR1 MDHEN and CDR2 SYDVKM. The CDR3 has 14 residues. CDR3 DNA sequence: TGTGCCAGCAGTTTAAGCGGGGGGTCAGAGACCCAGTACTTC. Amino acids: CASSLSGGSETQYF.

The chain couples TRBV7-2 to TRBJ2-7; no clear D gene. V was pared by 7 bases and J by 3 bases, with 7 bases between. This CDR3 is built from 11 residues. Germline values: CDR1 SGHTA, CDR2 FQGNSA. CDR3 DNA: TGTGCCAGCACCGAGAACTACGAGCAGTACTTC. This gives the protein CASTENYEQYF.

The chain is built from TRBV10-2 and TRBJ2-3, with D tentatively TRBD1 (5 bases). CDR1 and CDR2 from the germline V gene are WSHSY and SAAADI. This CDR3 contains 12 residues. V was shortened by 6 bases and J by 5 bases, with 9 bases between the two germline ends. CDR3 in amino acids: CASRAGLDTQYF. CDR3 nucleotides: TGCGCCAGCAGGGCAGGGTTAGATACGCAGTATTTT.

V is TRBV30 and J is TRBJ1-2; TRBD1 might be the D (5 bases). V was pared by 1 base and J by 5 bases, with 8 bases between. The CDR3 is 12 amino acids. Germline CDR1 is GTSNPN and CDR2 is SVGIG (reference sequence). Here the CDR3 reads CAWSGGVYGYTF. The DNA for the CDR3 is TGTGCCTGGAGTGGGGGGGTTTATGGCTACACCTTC.

A remark on this clone: The junction departs from the called germline gene at one end, perhaps through a read error. This chain joins TRBV7-7 and TRBJ2-1; tentative D call: TRBD1 (6 bases). The CDR3 has 15 amino acids. Germline V gene data show CDR1 as SSHAT and CDR2 as FNYEAQ (reference sequence). For the CDR3, the DNA is TGTGCTAGCAGCTTCTCCGAGACAGGAGACAATGAGCAGTTCTTC. Protein: CASSFSETGDNEQFF.

Concerning this clone: At one end, the junction sequence differs from germline, possibly due to a read error. The chain employs TRBV20-1 and TRBJ1-1, with a tentative D call TRBD1 (6 bases). Germline values: CDR1 DFQATT, CDR2 SNEGSKA (reference sequence). The CDR3 covers 11 residues. CDR3 residues: CSARVQGMAFF. The CDR3 DNA reads as TGCAGTGCAAGAGTTCAGGGGATGGCTTTCTTT.

This CDR3 is CASSFASGNYEQYF. CDR3 in DNA: TGTGCCAGCAGTTTCGCTAGCGGAAACTACGAGCAGTACTTC. The chain is built from TRBV6-5 and TRBJ2-7; 7 nucleotides align to TRBD2. Germline values: CDR1 MNHEY, CDR2 SVGAGI. The J segment lost 3 bases and the V segment lost 4 bases, leaving 6 bases of the junction unmatched. The CDR3 length is 14 residues.

The CDR3 loop is CASSPGQGQYF. The DNA of the CDR3 is TGTGCCAGCAGCCCTGGACAGGGGCAGTACTTC. The chain links TRBV7-8 to TRBJ2-7; 8 nucleotides line up with TRBD1. CDR1 SGHVS and CDR2 FQNEAQ come from the germline V gene. Losses at the gene ends were 5 bases for V and 9 bases for J; bases not matched to a gene: 3. The CDR3 length is 11 residues.

The genes are TRBV9 and TRBJ1-5; 11 bases are shared with TRBD1. There are 16 residues in the CDR3. V dropped 4 bases and J dropped 5; count of bases not matched to a gene: 8. CDR1 and CDR2 from the germline V gene are SGDLS and YYNGEE. The CDR3 here is CASSPWTGGFDQPQHF. The CDR3 nucleotides are TGTGCCAGCAGCCCATGGACAGGGGGCTTCGATCAGCCCCAGCATTTT.

V gene TRBV18 combines with J gene TRBJ1-1, with 8 nucleotides matching TRBD1. This CDR3 spans 14 amino acids. The germline V gene encodes CDR1 KGHSH and CDR2 LQKENI. V dropped 3 bases and J dropped 5; count of bases not matched to a gene: 5. In nucleotides, the CDR3 is TGTGCCAGCTCACCTATGACAGGGGTAACTGAAGCTTTCTTT. Translating it yields CASSPMTGVTEAFF.

This sequence joins TRBV27 and TRBJ2-6; TRBD1 matches 8 bases. Germline CDR1 reads MNHEY; CDR2 reads SMNVEV (reference sequence). The CDR3 consists of 19 residues. J was trimmed by 0 bases and V by 4 bases; bases with no gene match: 11. As DNA, the CDR3 is TGTGCCAGCAGTTCTATTGGGACAGGCTACTACTCTGGGGCCAACGTCCTGACTTTC. It is translated as CASSSIGTGYYSGANVLTF.

The CDR3 sequence: CSVTVGPREAFF. The CDR3 bases are TGCAGCGTCACTGTTGGGCCCCGAGAGGCTTTCTTT. The chain employs TRBV29-1 and TRBJ1-1; D ambiguous. CDR3 length: 12 amino acids. The V gene lost 6 bases and the J gene lost 11 bases, with 19 bases spanning the gap. Germline V CDR1 and CDR2: SQVTM, ANQGSEA. Looking up the rest from reference TRBV29-1 and TRBJ1-1 gives the full variable domain: SAVISQKPSRDICQRGTSLTIQCQVDSQVTMMFWYRQQPGQSLTLIATANQGSEATYESGFVIDKFPISRPNLTFSTLTVSNMSPEDSSIYLCSVTVGPREAFFGQGTRLTVV.

This sequence joins TRBV2 and TRBJ1-1, with 7 bases fitting TRBD1. CDR3 size: 12 residues. V shed 8 bases, J shed 3 bases, and the junction held 3 bases outside the gene matches. Germline CDR1 and CDR2: SNHLY and FYNNEI. The CDR3 DNA reads TGTGCCAGCTCCGACAGGGACACTGAAGCTTTCTTT. This gives the protein CASSDRDTEAFF.

This CDR3 is CASRFIGEGGYTF. The CDR3 bases are TGTGCCAGCAGATTTATTGGAGAGGGCGGCTACACCTTC. The chain uses TRBV27 and TRBJ1-2; D is undetermined. CDR1 and CDR2 (germline): MNHEY, SMNVEV (reference sequence). The V end lost 6 bases, the J end lost 8 bases, and 16 bases lay between the germline ends. This CDR3 has 13 residues.

This chain links TRBV7-2 with TRBJ1-5, with 9 bases lining up with TRBD1. This CDR3 has 16 residues. The junction had 6 bases not matched to a gene; V was cut back by 5 bases and J by 1 base. Germline CDR1 SGHTA, CDR2 FQGNSA. CDR3 DNA sequence: TGTGCCAGCAGCGGAACAGGGGGCAAGAGCAATCAGCCCCAGCATTTT. This encodes CASSGTGGKSNQPQHF.

This chain uses TRBV7-2 with TRBJ2-3, with 10 bases fitting TRBD2. With V trimmed by 5 bases and J by 4 bases, 9 bases remained unmatched. The CDR3 spans 16 residues. Germline assignment: CDR1 SGHTA and CDR2 FQGNSA. The CDR3 nucleotides read TGTGCCAGCAGCGCCGCTCAGCGGGGGGGCCCAGATACGCAGTATTTT. Translating gives CASSAAQRGGPDTQYF.